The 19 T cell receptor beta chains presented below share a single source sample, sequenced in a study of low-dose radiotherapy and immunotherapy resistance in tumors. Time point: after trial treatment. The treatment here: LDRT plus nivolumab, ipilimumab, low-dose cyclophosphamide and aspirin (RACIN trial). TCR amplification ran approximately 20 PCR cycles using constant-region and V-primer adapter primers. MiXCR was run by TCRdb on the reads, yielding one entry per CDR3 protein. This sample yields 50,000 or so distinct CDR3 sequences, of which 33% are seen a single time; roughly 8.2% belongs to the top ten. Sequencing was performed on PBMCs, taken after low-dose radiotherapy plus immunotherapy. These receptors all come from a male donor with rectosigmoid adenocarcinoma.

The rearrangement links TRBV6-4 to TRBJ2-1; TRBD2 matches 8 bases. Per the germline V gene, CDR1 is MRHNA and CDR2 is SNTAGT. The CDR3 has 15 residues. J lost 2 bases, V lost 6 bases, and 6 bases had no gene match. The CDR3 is CASSALAETYNEQFF. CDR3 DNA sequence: TGTGCCAGCAGCGCACTAGCGGAAACCTACAATGAGCAGTTCTTC.

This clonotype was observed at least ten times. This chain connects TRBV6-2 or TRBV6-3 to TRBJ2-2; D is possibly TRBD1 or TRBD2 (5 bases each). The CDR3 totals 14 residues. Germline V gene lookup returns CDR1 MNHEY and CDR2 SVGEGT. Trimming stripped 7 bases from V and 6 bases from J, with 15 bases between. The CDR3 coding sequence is TGTGCCAGCATTCGGGGCAGCACCTCCGGGGAGCTGTTTTTT. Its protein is CASIRGSTSGELFF.

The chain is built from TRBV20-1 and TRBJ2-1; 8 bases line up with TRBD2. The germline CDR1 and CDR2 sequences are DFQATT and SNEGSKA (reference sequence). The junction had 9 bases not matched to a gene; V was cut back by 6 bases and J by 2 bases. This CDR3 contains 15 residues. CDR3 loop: CSAPQREPPYNEQFF. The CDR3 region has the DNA TGCAGTGCCCCTCAGCGGGAGCCCCCCTACAATGAGCAGTTCTTC.

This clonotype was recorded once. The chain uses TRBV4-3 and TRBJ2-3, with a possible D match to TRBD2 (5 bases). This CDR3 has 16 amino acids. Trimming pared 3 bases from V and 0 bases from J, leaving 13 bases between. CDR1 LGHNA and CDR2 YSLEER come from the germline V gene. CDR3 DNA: TGCGCCAGCAGCCACAGAGAGGGCGGTAGCACAGATACGCAGTATTTT. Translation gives CASSHREGGSTDTQYF.

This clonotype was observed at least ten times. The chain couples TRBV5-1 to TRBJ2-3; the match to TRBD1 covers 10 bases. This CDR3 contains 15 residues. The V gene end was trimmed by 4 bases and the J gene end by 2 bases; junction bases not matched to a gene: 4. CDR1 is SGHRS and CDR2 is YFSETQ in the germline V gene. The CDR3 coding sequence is TGCGCCAGCAGCAAAGGGACAGGGGTCACAGATACGCAGTATTTT. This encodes CASSKGTGVTDTQYF.

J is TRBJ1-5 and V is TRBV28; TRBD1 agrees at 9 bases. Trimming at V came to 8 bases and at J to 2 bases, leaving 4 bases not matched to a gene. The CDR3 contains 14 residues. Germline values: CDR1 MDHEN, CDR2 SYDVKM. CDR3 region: CASHRTGGNQPQHF. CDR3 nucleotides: TGTGCCAGCCACCGGACAGGGGGCAATCAGCCCCAGCATTTT.

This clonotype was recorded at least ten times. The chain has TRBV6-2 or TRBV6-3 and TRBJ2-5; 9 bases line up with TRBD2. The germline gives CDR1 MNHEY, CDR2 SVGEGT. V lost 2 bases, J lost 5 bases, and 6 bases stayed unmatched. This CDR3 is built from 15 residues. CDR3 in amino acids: CASSYVAGGSETQYF. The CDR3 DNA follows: TGTGCCAGCAGTTACGTTGCGGGGGGGAGTGAGACCCAGTACTTC.

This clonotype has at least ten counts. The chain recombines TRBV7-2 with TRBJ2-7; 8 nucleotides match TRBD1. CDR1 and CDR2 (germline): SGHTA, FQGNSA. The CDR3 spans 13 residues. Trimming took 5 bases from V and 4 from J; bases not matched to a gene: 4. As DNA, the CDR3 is TGTGCCAGCAGCCAGGGGGCAGGGTACGAGCAGTACTTC. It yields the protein CASSQGAGYEQYF.

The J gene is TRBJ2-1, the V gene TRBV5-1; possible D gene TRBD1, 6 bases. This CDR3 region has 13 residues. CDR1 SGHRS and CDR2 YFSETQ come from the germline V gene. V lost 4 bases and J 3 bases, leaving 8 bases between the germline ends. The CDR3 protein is CASSGDNYNEQFF. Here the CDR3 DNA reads TGCGCCAGCAGCGGGGACAACTACAATGAGCAGTTCTTC.

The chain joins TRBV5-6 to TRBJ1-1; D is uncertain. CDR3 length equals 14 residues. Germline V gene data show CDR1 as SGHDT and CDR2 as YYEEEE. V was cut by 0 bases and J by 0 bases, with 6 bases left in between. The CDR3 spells CASSLVSVNTEAFF. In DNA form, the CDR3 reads TGTGCCAGCAGCTTGGTGTCAGTGAACACTGAAGCTTTCTTT.

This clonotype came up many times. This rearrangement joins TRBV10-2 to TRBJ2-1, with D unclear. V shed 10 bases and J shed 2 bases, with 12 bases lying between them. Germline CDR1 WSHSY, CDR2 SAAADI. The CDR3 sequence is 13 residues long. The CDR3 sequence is CATHPGAYNEQFF. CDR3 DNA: TGCGCCACCCACCCGGGTGCCTACAATGAGCAGTTCTTC.

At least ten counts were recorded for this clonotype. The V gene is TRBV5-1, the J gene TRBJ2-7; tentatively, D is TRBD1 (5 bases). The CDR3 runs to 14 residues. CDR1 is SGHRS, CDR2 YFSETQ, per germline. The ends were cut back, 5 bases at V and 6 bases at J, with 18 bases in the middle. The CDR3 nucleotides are TGCGCCAGCAGTAAGGACCTTAAGGGGTTCGAGCAGTACTTC. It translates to CASSKDLKGFEQYF.

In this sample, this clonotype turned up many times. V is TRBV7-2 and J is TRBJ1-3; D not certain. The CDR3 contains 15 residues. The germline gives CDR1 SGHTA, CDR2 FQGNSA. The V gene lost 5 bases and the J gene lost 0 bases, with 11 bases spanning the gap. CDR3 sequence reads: CASSPTWNSGNTIYF. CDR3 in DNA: TGTGCCAGCAGCCCGACATGGAACTCTGGAAACACCATATATTTT.

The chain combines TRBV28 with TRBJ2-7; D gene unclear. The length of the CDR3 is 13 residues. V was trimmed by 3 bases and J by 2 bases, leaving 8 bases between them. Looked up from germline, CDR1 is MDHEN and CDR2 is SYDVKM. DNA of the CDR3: TGTGCCAGCAGTTTGGAACAGACCTACGAGCAGTACTTC. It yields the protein CASSLEQTYEQYF.

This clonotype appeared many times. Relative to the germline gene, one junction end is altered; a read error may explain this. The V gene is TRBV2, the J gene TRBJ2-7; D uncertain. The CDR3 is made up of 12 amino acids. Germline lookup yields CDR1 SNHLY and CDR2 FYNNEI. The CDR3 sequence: CASRGYGSGWSF. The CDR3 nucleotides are TGTGCCAGCAGGGGTTACGGGTCTGGTTGGTCTTTC. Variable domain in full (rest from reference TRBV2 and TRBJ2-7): EPEVTQTPSHQVTQMGQEVILRCVPISNHLYFYWYRQILGQKVEFLVSFYNNEISEKSEIFDDQFSVERPDGSNFTLKIRSTKLEDSAMYFCASRGYGSGWSFGPGTRLTVT.

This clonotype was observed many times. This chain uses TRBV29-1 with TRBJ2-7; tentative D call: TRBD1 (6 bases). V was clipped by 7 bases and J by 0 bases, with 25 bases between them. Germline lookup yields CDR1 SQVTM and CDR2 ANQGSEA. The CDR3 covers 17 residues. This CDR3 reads CSALTYRARTLSYEQYF. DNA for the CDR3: TGCAGCGCACTAACGTACAGGGCCCGAACCCTCTCCTACGAGCAGTACTTC.

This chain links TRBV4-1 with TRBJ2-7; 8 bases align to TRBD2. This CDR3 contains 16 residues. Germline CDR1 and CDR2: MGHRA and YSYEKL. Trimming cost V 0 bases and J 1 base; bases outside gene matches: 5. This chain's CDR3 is CASSQDGSGTSYEQYF. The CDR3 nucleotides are TGCGCCAGCAGCCAAGATGGTAGCGGGACTTCCTACGAGCAGTACTTC.

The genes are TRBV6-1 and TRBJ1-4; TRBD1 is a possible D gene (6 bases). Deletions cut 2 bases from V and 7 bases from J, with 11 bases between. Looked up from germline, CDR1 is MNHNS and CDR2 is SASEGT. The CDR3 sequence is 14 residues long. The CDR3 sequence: CASSEPGASEKLFF. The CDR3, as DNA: TGTGCCAGCAGTGAACCGGGGGCAAGTGAAAAACTGTTTTTT.

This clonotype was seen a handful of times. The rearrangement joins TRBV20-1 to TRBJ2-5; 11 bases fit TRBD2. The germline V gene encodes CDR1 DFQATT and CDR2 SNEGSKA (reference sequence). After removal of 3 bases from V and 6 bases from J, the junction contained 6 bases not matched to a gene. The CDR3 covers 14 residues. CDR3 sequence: CSASFGTSGKTQYF. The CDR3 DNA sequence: TGCAGTGCTAGTTTCGGGACTAGCGGAAAGACCCAGTACTTC.